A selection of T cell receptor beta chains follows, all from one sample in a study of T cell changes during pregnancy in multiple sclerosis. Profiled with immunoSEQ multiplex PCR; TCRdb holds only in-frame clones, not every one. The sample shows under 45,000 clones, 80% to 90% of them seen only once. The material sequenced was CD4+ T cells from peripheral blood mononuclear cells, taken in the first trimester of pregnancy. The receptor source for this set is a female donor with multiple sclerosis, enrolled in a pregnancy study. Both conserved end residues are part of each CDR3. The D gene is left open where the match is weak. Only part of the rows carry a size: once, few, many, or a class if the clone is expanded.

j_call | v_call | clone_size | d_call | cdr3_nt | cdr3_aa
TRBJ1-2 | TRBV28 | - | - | TGTGCCAGCAGTAGGCGGGGGATCTATGGCTACACCTTC | CASSRRGIYGYTF
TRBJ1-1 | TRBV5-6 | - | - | TGTGCCAGCGTCTTCAGGCAGTCCGTAATGAACACTGAAGCTTTCTTT | CASVFRQSVMNTEAFF
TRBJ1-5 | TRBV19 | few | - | TGTGCCAGTAGTAATCAGGGGTTGAACAATCAGCCCCAGCATTTT | CASSNQGLNNQPQHF
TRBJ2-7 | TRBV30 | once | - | TGTGCCTGGAGTGTAGACAGGGAGGTAGACGAGCAGTACTTC | CAWSVDREVDEQYF
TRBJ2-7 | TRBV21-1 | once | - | TGTGCCAGCAGCAAAGCGCTTATCGGGACAGGGGCCCCTTTAGATTCCTACGAGCAGTACTTC | CASSKALIGTGAPLDSYEQYF
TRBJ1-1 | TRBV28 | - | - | TGTGCCAGCAGTTTAATGTCAAGAGCCGTCACTGAAGCTTTCTTT | CASSLMSRAVTEAFF
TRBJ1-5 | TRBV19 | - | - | TGTGCCAGTAGTAATGGAAGAGGGTTAAGCAATCAGCCCCAGCATTTT | CASSNGRGLSNQPQHF
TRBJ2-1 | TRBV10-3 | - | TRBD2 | TGTGCCATCAGTCCGGGACTAGCGGGTATGAGAGTCTACAATGAGCAGTTCTTC | CAISPGLAGMRVYNEQFF
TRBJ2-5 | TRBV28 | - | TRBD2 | TGTGCCAGCAGGGCGGGAGGGCCTGGTAATCCGTACTTC | CASRAGGPGNPYF
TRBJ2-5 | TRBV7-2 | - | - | TGTGCCAGCAGCTTTACAGGGGAGACCCAGTACTTC | CASSFTGETQYF
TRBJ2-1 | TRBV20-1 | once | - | TGCAGTGCCCACTACAATGAGCAGTTCTTC | CSAHYNEQFF